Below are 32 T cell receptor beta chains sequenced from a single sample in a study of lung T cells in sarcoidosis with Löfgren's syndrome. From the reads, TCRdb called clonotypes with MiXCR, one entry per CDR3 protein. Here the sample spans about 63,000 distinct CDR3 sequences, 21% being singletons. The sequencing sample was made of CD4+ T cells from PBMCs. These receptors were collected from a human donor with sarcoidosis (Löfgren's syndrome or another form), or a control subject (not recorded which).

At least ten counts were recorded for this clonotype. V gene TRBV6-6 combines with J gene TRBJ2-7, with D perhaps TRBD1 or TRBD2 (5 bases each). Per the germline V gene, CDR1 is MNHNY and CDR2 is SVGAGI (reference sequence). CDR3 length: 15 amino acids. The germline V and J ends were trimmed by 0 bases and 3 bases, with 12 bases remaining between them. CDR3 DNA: TGTGCCAGCAGTTACTCGTCGAGGGGCAACTACGAGCAGTACTTC. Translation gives CASSYSSRGNYEQYF.

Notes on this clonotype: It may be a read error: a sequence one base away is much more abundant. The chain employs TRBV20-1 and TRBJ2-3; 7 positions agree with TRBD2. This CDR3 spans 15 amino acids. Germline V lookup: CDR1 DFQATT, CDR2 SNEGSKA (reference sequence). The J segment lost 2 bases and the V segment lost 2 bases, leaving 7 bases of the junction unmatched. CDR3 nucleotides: TGCAGTGCTAGAAGGGCTAGCGGAAACACAGATACGCAGTATTTT. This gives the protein CSARRASGNTDTQYF.

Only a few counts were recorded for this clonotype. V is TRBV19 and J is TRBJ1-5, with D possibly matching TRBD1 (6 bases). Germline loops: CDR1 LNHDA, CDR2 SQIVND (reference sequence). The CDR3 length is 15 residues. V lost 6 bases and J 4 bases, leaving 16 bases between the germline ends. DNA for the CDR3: TGTGCCAGTAGGCCCCTTACAGGGTCGAATCAGCCCCAGCATTTT. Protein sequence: CASRPLTGSNQPQHF. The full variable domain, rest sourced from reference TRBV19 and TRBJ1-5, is DGGITQSPKYLFRKEGQNVTLSCEQNLNHDAMYWYRQDPGQGLRLIYYSQIVNDFQKGDIAEGYSVSREKKESFPLTVTSAQKNPTAFYLCASRPLTGSNQPQHFGDGTRLSIL.

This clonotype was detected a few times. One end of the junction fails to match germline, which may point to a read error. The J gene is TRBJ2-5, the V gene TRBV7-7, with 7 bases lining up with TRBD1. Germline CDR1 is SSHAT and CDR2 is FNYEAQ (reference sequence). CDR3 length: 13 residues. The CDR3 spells CASSSTGPETQYF. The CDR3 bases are TGTGCTAGCAGCTCGACAGGGCCGGAGACCCAGTACTTC.

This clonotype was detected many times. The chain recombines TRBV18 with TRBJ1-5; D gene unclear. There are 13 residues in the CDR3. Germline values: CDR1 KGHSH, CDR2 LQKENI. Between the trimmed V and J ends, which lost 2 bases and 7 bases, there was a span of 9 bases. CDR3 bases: TGTGCCAGCTCACCAGAGCAGAGGCAGCCCCAGCATTTT. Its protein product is CASSPEQRQPQHF.

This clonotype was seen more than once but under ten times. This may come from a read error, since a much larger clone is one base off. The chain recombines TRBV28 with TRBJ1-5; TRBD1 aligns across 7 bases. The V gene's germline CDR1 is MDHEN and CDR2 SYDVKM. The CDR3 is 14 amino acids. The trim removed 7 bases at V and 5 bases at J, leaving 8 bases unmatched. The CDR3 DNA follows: TGTGCCAGCATCATAGGGCAGGGGGATCAGCCCCAGCATTTT. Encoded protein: CASIIGQGDQPQHF.

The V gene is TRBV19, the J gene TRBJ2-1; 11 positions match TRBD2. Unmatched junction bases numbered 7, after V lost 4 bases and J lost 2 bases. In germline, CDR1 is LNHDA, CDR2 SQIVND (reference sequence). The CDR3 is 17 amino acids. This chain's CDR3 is CASSTLELAGAYNEQFF. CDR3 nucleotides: TGTGCCAGTAGTACACTTGAACTAGCGGGAGCCTACAATGAGCAGTTCTTC.

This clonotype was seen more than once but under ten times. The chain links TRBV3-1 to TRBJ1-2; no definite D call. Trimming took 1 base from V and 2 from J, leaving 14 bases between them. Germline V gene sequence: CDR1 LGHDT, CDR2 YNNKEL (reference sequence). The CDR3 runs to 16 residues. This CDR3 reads CASSQVLGWENYGYTF. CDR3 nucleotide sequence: TGTGCCAGCAGCCAAGTTCTAGGGTGGGAGAACTATGGCTACACCTTC. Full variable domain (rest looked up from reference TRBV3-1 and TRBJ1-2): DTAVSQTPKYLVTQMGNDKSIKCEQNLGHDTMYWYKQDSKKFLKIMFSYNNKELIINETVPNRFSPKSPDKAHLNLHINSLELGDSAVYFCASSQVLGWENYGYTFGSGTRLTVV.

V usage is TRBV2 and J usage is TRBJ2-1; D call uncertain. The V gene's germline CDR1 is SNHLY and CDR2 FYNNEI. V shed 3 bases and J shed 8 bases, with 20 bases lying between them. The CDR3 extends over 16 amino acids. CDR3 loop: CASSDTRARVADEQFF. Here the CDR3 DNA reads TGTGCCAGCAGTGACACCCGGGCCCGAGTTGCCGATGAGCAGTTCTTC.

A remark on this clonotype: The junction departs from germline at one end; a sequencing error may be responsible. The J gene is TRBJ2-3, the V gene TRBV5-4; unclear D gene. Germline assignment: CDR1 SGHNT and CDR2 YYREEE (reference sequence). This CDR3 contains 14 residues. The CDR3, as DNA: TGTGCCGGCAGCTTAGTCTCTAGCACAGATACGCAGTATTTT. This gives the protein CAGSLVSSTDTQYF.

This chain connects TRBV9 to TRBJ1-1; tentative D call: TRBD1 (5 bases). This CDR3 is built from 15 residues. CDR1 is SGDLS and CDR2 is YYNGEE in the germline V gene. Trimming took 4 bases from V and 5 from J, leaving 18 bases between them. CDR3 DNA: TGTGCCAGCAGCCGTAGTGGGAGCCGGGGGACTGAAGCTTTCTTT. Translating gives CASSRSGSRGTEAFF.

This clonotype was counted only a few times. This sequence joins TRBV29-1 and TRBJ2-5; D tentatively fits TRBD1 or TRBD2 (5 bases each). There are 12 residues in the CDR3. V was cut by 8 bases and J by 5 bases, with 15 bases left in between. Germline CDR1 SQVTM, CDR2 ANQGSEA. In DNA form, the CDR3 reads TGCAGCTTCCATCAGGGAGCCGAGACCCAGTACTTC. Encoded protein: CSFHQGAETQYF.

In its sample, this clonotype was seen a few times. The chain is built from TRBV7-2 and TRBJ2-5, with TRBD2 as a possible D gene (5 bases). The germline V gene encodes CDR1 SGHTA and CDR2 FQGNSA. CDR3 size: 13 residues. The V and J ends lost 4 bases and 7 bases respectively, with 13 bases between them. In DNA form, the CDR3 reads TGTGCCAGCAGCTCCTGGGAAGAGGGGACCCAGTACTTC. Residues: CASSSWEEGTQYF.

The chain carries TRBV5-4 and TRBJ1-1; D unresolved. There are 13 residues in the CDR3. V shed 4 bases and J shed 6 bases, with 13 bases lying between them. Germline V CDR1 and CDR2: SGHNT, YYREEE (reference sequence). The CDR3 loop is CASSPPVGAEAFF. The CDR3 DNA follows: TGTGCCAGCAGCCCCCCGGTCGGGGCTGAAGCTTTCTTT. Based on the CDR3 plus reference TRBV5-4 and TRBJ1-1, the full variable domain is ETGVTQSPTHLIKTRGQQVTLRCSSQSGHNTVSWYQQALGQGPQFIFQYYREEENGRGNFPPRFSGLQFPNYSSELNVNALELDDSALYLCASSPPVGAEAFFGQGTRLTVV.

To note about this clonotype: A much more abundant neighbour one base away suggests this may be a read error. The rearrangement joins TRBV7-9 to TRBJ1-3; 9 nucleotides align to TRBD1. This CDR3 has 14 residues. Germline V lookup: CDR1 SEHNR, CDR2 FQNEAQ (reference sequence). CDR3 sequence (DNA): TGTGCCAGCAGCCTGACAGGGGGAAGAGACACCACATATTTT. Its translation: CASSLTGGRDTTYF. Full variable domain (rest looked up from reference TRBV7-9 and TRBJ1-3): DTGVSQNPRHKITKRGQNVTFRCDPISEHNRLYWYRQTLGQGPEFLTYFQNEAQLEKSRLLSDRFSAERPKGSFSTLEIQRTEQGDSAMYLCASSLTGGRDTTYFGEGSWLTVV.

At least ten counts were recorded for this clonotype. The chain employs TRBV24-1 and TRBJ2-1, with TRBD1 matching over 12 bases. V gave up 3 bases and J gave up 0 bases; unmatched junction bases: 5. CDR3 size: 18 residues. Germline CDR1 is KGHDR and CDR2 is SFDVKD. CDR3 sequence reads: CATSDAGTGGASYNEQFF. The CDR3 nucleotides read TGTGCCACCAGTGATGCCGGGACAGGGGGCGCCTCCTACAATGAGCAGTTCTTC.

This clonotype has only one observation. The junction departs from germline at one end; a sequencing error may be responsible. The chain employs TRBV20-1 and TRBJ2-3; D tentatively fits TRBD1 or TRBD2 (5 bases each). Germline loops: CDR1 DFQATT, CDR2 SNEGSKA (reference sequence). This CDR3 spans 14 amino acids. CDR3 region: CSARNSRGTDAQYF. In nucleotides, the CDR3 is TGCAGTGCTAGAAATTCCCGGGGCACAGATGCGCAGTATTTT.

The CDR3 nucleotides read TGTGCCAGCAGGCCTTATTACAATGAGCAGTTCTTC. As protein: CASRPYYNEQFF. The J gene is TRBJ2-1, the V gene TRBV2, with D unclear. Germline values: CDR1 SNHLY, CDR2 FYNNEI. Between the trimmed V and J ends, which lost 6 bases and 4 bases, there was a span of 7 bases. There are 12 residues in the CDR3.

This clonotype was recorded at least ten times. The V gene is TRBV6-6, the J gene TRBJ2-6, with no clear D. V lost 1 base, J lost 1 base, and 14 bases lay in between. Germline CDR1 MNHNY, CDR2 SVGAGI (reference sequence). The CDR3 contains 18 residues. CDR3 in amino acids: CASSYFRTWVSGANVLTF. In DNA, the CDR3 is TGTGCCAGCAGTTACTTTAGGACGTGGGTTTCTGGGGCCAACGTCCTGACTTTC.

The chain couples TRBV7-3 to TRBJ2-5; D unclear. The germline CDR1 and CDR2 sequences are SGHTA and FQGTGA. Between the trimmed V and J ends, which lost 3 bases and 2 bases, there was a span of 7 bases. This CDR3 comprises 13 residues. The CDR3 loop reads CASSFGPQETQYF. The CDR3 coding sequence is TGTGCCAGCAGCTTCGGGCCTCAAGAGACCCAGTACTTC.

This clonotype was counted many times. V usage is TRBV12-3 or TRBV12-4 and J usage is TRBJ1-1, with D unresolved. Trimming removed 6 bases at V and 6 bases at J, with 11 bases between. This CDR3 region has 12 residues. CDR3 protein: CASRARDAEAFF. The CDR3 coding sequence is TGTGCCAGCAGGGCCCGAGACGCTGAAGCTTTCTTT.

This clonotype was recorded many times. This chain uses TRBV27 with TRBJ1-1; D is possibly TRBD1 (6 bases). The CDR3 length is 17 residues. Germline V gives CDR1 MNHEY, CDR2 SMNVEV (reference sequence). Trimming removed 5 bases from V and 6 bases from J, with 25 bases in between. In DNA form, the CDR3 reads TGTGCCAGCAGTCCGCCACAATCGTCCCCCAGGGGCTCTGAAGCTTTCTTT. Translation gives CASSPPQSSPRGSEAFF.

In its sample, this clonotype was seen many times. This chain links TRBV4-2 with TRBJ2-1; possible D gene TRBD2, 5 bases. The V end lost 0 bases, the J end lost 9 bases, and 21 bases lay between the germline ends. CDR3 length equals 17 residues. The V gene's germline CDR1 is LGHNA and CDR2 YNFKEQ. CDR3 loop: CASSQDRVLDGDIEQFF. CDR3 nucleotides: TGTGCCAGCAGCCAAGATCGTGTACTAGACGGGGATATTGAGCAGTTCTTC.

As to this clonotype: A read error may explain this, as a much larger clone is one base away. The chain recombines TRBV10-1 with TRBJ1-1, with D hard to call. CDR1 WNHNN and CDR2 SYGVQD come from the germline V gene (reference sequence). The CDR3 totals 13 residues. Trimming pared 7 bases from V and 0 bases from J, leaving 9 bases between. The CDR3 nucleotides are TGCGCCAGCAATGCAGCAGTGAACACTGAAGCTTTCTTT. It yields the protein CASNAAVNTEAFF.

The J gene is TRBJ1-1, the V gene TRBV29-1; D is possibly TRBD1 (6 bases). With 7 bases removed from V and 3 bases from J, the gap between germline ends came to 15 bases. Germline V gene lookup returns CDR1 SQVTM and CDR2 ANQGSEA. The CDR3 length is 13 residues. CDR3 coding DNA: TGCAGCGGGCAACAGGGATGGGACACTGAAGCTTTCTTT. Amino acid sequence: CSGQQGWDTEAFF. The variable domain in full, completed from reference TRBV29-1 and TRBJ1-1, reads SAVISQKPSRDICQRGTSLTIQCQVDSQVTMMFWYRQQPGQSLTLIATANQGSEATYESGFVIDKFPISRPNLTFSTLTVSNMSPEDSSIYLCSGQQGWDTEAFFGQGTRLTVV.

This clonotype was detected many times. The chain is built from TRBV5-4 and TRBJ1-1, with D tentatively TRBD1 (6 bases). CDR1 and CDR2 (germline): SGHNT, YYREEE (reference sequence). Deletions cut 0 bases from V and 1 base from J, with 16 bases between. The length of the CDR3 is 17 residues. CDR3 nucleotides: TGTGCCAGCAGCTTGGGGGGGGGCCGCACGACGAACACTGAAGCTTTCTTT. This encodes CASSLGGGRTTNTEAFF.

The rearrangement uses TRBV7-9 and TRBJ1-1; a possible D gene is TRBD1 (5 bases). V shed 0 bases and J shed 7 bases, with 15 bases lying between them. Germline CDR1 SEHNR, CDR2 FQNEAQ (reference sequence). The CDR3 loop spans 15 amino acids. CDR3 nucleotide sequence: TGTGCCAGCAGCTTAGCGGGAGGACGAGACAGTGAAGCTTTCTTT. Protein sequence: CASSLAGGRDSEAFF.

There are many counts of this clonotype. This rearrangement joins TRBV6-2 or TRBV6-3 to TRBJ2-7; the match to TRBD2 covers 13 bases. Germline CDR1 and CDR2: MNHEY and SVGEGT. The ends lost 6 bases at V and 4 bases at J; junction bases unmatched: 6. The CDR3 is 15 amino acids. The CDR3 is CASRHRTSGSYEQYF. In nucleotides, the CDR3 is TGTGCCAGCAGACACAGGACTAGCGGGAGTTACGAGCAGTACTTC.

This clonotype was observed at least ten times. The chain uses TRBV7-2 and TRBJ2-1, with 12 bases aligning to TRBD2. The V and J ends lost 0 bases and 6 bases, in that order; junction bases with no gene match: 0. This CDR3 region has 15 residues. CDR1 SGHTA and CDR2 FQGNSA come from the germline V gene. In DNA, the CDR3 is TGTGCCAGCAGCTTAGCACTAGCGGGAGGCAATGAGCAGTTCTTC. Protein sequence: CASSLALAGGNEQFF.

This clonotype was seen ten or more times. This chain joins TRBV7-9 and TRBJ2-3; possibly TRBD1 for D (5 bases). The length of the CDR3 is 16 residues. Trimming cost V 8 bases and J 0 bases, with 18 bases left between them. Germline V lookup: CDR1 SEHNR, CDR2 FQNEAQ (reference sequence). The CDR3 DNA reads TGTGCCAGCTCTAAGGGGCAACATCCTAGCACAGATACGCAGTATTTT. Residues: CASSKGQHPSTDTQYF.

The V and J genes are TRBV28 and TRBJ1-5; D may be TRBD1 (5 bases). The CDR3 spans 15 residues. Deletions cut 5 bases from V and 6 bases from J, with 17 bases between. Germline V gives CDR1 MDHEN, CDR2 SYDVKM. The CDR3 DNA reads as TGTGCCAGCAGTCGGAGCGAGGGGAACGGTCAGCCCCAGCATTTT. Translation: CASSRSEGNGQPQHF. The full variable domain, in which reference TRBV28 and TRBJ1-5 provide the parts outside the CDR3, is DVKVTQSSRYLVKRTGEKVFLECVQDMDHENMFWYRQDPGLGLRLIYFSYDVKMKEKGDIPEGYSVSREKKERFSLILESASTNQTSMYLCASSRSEGNGQPQHFGDGTRLSIL.

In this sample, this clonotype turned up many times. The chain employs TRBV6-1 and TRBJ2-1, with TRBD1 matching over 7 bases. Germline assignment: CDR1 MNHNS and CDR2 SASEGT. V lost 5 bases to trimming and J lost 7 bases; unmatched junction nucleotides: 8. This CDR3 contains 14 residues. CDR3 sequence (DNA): TGTGCCAGCAGTTCTCCGGGACAGAGAAATGAGCAGTTCTTC. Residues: CASSSPGQRNEQFF.